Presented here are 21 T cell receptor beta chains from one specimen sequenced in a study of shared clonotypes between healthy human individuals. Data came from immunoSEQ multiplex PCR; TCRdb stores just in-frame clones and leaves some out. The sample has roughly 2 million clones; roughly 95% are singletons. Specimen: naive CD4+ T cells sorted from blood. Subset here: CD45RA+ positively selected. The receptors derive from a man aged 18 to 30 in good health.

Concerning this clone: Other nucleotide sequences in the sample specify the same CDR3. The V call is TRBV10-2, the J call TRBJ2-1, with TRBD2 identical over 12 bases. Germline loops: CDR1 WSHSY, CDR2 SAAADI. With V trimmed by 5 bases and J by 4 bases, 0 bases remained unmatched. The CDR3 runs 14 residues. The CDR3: CASSLAGGYNEQFF. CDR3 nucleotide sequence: TGCGCCAGCAGTCTAGCGGGGGGGTACAATGAGCAGTTCTTC.

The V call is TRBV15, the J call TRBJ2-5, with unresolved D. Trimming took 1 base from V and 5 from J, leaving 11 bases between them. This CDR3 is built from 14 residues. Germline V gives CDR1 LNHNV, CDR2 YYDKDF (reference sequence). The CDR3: CATSRVTSHETQYF. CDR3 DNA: TGTGCCACCAGCAGAGTTACAAGTCACGAGACCCAGTACTTC.

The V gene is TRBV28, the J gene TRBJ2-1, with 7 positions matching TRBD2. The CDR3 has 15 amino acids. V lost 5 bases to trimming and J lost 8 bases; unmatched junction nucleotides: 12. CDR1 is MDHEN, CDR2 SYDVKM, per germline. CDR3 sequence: CASSPFPGGRHEQFF. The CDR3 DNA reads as TGTGCCAGCAGTCCGTTTCCCGGGGGGAGGCATGAGCAGTTCTTC.

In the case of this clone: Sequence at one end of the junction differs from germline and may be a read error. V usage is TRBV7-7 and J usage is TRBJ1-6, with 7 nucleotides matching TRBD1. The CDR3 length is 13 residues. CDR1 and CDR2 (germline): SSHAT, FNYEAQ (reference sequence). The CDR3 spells CASSFTGDSPLHF. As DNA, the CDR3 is TGTGCTAGCAGCTTTACAGGGGATTCACCCCTCCACTTT.

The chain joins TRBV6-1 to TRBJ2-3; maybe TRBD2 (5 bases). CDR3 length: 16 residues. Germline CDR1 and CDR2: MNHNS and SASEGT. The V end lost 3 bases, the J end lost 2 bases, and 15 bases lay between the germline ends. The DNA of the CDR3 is TGTGCCAGCAGTGAGGACTGGTCGGGTAACACAGATACGCAGTATTTT. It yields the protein CASSEDWSGNTDTQYF.

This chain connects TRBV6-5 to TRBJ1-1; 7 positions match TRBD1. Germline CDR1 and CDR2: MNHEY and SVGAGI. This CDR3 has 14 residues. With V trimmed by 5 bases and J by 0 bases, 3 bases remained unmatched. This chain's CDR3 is CASSLGGLNTEAFF. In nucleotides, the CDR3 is TGTGCCAGCAGTCTAGGGGGCTTGAACACTGAAGCTTTCTTT.

CDR3 loop: CASSLRPETQYF. CDR3 bases: TGTGCCAGCAGCTTGAGGCCAGAGACCCAGTACTTC. The chain combines TRBV5-6 with TRBJ2-5, with D hard to call. Trimming pared 1 base from V and 4 bases from J, leaving 5 bases between. The CDR3 extends over 12 amino acids. Per germline, CDR1 SGHDT and CDR2 YYEEEE.

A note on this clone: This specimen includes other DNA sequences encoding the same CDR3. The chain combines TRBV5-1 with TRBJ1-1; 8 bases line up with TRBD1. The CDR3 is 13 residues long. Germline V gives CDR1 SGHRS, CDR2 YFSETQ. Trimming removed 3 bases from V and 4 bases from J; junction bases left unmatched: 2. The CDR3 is CASSSGGGTEAFF. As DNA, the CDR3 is TGCGCCAGCAGCTCAGGGGGCGGCACTGAAGCTTTCTTT.

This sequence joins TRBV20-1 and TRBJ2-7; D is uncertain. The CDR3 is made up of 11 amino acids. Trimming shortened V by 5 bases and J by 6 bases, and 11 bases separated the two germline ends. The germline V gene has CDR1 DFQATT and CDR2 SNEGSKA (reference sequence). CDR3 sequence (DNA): TGCAGTGCTGTTTGGATAGGCGAGCAGTACTTC. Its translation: CSAVWIGEQYF.

CDR3 amino acids: CASSPGGAGRYEQYF. DNA for the CDR3: TGTGCCAGCAGCCCGGGGGGAGCAGGACGGTACGAGCAGTACTTC. The chain combines TRBV5-4 with TRBJ2-7; the match to TRBD2 covers 7 bases. Germline V gene data show CDR1 as SGHNT and CDR2 as YYREEE (reference sequence). V shed 4 bases, J shed 4 bases, and the junction held 11 bases outside the gene matches. This CDR3 has 15 residues.

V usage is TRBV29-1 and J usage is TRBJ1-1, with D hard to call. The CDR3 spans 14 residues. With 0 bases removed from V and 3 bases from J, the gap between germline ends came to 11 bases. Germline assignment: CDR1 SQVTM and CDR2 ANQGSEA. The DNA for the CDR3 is TGCAGCGTTGAAGATCTCGGGAGGGACACTGAAGCTTTCTTT. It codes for CSVEDLGRDTEAFF.

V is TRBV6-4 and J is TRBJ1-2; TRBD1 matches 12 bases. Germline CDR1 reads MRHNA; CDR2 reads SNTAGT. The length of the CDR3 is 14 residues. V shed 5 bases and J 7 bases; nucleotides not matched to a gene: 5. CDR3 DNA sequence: TGTGCCAGCAGTCCCGGGACAGGGGGCTTTGGCTACACCTTC. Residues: CASSPGTGGFGYTF.

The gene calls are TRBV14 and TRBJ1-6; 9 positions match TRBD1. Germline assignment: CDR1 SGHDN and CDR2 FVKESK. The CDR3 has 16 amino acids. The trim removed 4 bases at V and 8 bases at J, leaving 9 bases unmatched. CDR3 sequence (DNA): TGTGCCAGCAGCCTCCGACAGGGGGAGGTTCATTCACCCCTCCACTTT. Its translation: CASSLRQGEVHSPLHF.

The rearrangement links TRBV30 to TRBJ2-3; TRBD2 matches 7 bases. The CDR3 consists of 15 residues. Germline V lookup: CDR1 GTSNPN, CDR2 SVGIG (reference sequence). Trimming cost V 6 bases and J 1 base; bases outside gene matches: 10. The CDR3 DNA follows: TGTGCCTGTCTATGGGGGGGGGATCGCACAGATACGCAGTATTTT. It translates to CACLWGGDRTDTQYF.

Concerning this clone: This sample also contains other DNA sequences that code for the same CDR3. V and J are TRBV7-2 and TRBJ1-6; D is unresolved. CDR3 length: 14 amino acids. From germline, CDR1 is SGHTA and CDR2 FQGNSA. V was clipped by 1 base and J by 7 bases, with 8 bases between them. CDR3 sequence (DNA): TGTGCCAGCAGCTTAGGGGTCAGAAATTCACCCCTCCACTTT. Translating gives CASSLGVRNSPLHF.

CDR3 sequence reads: CATSRDDGELFF. The CDR3 bases are TGTGCCACCAGCAGAGATGACGGGGAGCTGTTTTTT. The rearrangement links TRBV15 to TRBJ2-2; D gene uncertain. Germline V gene lookup returns CDR1 LNHNV and CDR2 YYDKDF (reference sequence). Between the trimmed V and J ends, which lost 0 bases and 7 bases, there was a span of 3 bases. The CDR3 runs 12 residues.

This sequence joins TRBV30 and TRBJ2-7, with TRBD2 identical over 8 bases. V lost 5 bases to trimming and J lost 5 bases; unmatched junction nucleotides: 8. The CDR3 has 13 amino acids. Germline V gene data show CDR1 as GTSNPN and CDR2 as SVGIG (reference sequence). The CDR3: CAWARGGRNEQYF. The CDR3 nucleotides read TGTGCCTGGGCCCGCGGGGGGCGAAACGAGCAGTACTTC.

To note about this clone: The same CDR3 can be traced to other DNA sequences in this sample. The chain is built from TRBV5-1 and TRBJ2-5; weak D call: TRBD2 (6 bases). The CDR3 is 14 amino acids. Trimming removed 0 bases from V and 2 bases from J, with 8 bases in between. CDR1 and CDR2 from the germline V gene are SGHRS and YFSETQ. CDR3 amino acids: CASSLVGLQETQYF. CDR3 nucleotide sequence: TGCGCCAGCAGCTTGGTGGGACTGCAAGAGACCCAGTACTTC.

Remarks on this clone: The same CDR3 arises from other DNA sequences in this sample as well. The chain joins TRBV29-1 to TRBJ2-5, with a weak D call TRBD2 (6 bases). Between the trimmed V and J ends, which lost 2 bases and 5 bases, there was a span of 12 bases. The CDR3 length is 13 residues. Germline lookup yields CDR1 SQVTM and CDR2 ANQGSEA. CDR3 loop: CSVERGAGETQYF. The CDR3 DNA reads TGCAGCGTTGAACGAGGGGCGGGGGAGACCCAGTACTTC.

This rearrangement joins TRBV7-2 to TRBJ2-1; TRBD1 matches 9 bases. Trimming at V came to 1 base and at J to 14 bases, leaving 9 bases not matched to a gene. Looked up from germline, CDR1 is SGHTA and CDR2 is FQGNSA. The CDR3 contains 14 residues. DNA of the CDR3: TGTGCCAGCAGCTTAGTACCTACAGGGGGCAAGAAGTTCTTC. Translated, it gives CASSLVPTGGKKFF.

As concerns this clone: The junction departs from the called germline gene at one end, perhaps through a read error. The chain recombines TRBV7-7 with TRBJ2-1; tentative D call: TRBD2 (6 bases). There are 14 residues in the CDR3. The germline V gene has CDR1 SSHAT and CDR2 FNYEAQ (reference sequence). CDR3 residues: CASSFGGSRNEQFF. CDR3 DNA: TGTGCTAGCAGCTTCGGAGGGAGTCGCAATGAGCAGTTCTTC.